Listed here is a single TCR beta chain. Its antigen is unknown. Base qualities are not at hand, and no much larger clone is one base apart. This sample was included in a study of chemoradiotherapy in HPV16-positive cancers (dated by TCRdb to between 2021 and 2024). Notes on the research overall: Functional T-cell assays on cells from a couple of HPV16-positive patients defined candidate HPV-specific T-cell clones and common TCR motifs. The study set out to ask whether T-cell immunity against the HPV oncoproteins E6 and E7 changes over the course of chemoradiotherapy and whether that immunity affects survival. Next, the candidate HPV-specific TCRs and motifs were followed in TCR repertoires from around 90 patients with HPV-related cancers.

What the research found in general, with its limitations: Expansion of candidate HPV-specific clones and E7-related TCR motifs was observed in the tumor microenvironment during treatment, whereas no such expansion was observed for non-HPV-specific T cells. The survival association was reported for HPV16-positive patients, and the functional definition of HPV-specific T cells was derived from only a couple of HPV16-positive patients. In HPV16-positive patients, expansion of HPV-responsive T cells during chemoradiotherapy was associated with improved recurrence-free survival.

Repertoires were sampled repeatedly over the course of chemoradiotherapy, so clonal expansion could be followed in the tumor microenvironment. Library preparation was by the immunoSEQ multiplex PCR assay. TCRdb re-hosts the immuneACCESS table, in-frame sequences only. Its copies lack some clones; in the studies checked, an unresolved V gene accounts for under half of them, and the cause for the rest is not known. The sample table records under 35,000 clones; about 93% of these occur just once. The ten top clones hold roughly 18% of the sample. The starting material was blood, obtained from a patient who underwent chemoradiotherapy. The sequence derives from a human donor with HPV-associated anogenital cancer.

The DNA is TGTGCCAGCAGCCAAGGTGTGGGAGGACGGACTGAAGCTTTCTTT. This translates into CASSQGVGGRTEAFF. Recombination joined TRBV4-2 with TRBJ1-1; the D gene remains uncertain. The germline V gene gives CDR1 as LGHNA and CDR2 as YNFKEQ. CDR3 length: 15 amino acids, cysteine to phenylalanine. CDR3 DNA only is kept here, 45 bases in frame from base 1. The V and J ends are trimmed by 1 base and 5 bases, leaving 14 bases between them.